This T cell receptor beta chain was captured in a study of blood T cell repertoires in COVID-19. For the study at large: The cDNA or gDNA used as material had been derived from T cells, B-cell-depleted T cells, or PBMCs.

Authors' analysis steps: Reference gene primer amplification gave estimated nucleated cell counts. Produced via immunoSEQ multiplex PCR; TCRdb's table is partial and in-frame only. D and trimming were read from the DNA, whereas the V and J calls and clone size are those reported in that table. The table includes fewer than 250,000 clones, around 86% detected once. The CDR3 has 15 residues. Germline V gives CDR1 SGHRS, CDR2 YFSETQ. With V trimmed by 4 bases and J by 4 bases, 5 bases remained unmatched. The specimen sequenced was peripheral blood. The chain joins TRBV5-1 to TRBJ1-2, with 12 bases aligning to TRBD1. The sequence came from a man between 60 and 70 years old who had recovered from COVID-19. CDR3 amino acids: CASSPGTGGGYGYTF. Written as DNA, the CDR3 is TGCGCCAGCAGCCCTGGGACAGGGGGCGGCTATGGCTACACCTTC.